These 30 T cell receptor beta chains share one sample of origin, sequenced in a study of tumor-infiltrating lymphocytes in primary liver carcinoma. Total RNA (around 510 ng) served as template for TCR beta cDNA synthesis primed by a constant-region primer. Sequencing libraries for TCR beta derived from three nested multiplex PCR rounds that used slightly modified ARM-PCR. TRBV1-TRBV30 forward primers and a C-beta reverse primer were used in the first two PCR rounds, which each ran for about 10 cycles. TCRdb reprocessed the multiplex PCR reads with MiXCR, giving one entry per CDR3 protein. The profile shows 40,000 to 55,000 distinct CDR3 sequences, approximately 70% of them singletons. Co-extraction of RNA and DNA was performed on roughly 20-31 mg of unsorted bulk tissue. The source material was liver tumor tissue from sampling region 5. Subset described: tumor region T5, tumor centre. The receptors originated from a man aged 35 to 55 with primary liver carcinoma and hepatitis B virus infection.

For this clonotype: The junction differs from germline at one of its ends, possibly a read error. This chain uses TRBV11-2 with TRBJ2-5; D unclear. The CDR3 sequence is 15 residues long. Germline CDR1 reads SGHAT; CDR2 reads FQNNGV. The CDR3 nucleotides read TGTGCCAGTAGCTTAGGAGAGTCGGTGGGAGAGACCCAGTACTTC. This codes for CASSLGESVGETQYF.

As concerns this clonotype: The junction departs from the called germline gene at one end, perhaps through a read error. The V gene is TRBV12-3 or TRBV12-4, the J gene TRBJ2-1, with 11 bases aligning to TRBD2. This CDR3 has 16 residues. The chain's CDR3 is CDSSLAGGPRGHEQFF. DNA for the CDR3: TGTGACAGCAGTTTAGCGGGAGGGCCTAGAGGGCATGAGCAGTTCTTC.

Worth noting for this clonotype: One end of the junction fails to match germline, which may point to a read error. The chain links TRBV10-3 to TRBJ2-7; D is possibly TRBD1 (6 bases). Germline lookup yields CDR1 ENHRY and CDR2 SYGVKD. The CDR3 is made up of 13 amino acids. This CDR3 reads CDIMRTESYEEYF. The CDR3 coding sequence is TGTGACATCATGAGGACAGAATCTTACGAGGAGTACTTC.

In its sample, this clonotype was seen a few times. A read error may be the cause here, since a much bigger clone is one base away. The rearrangement uses TRBV10-1 and TRBJ2-7; tentatively, D is TRBD1 or TRBD2 (5 bases each). CDR3 length: 15 residues. The germline CDR1 and CDR2 sequences are WNHNN and SYGVQD (reference sequence). The DNA of the CDR3 is TGCGTCAGCAGTGAGACCCGGGACGCCGCCTACGAGCAGTACTTC. Encoded protein: CVSSETRDAAYEQYF.

On this clonotype itself: The conserved phenylalanine or tryptophan normally closing the CDR3 is absent here, so this likely arose from a read error. V is TRBV11-2 and J is TRBJ2-1; tentative D call: TRBD2 (8 bases). The V gene's germline CDR1 is SGHAT and CDR2 FQNNGV. Between the trimmed V and J ends, which lost 7 bases and 6 bases, there was a span of 19 bases. The CDR3 covers 15 residues. The CDR3 bases are TGTGCCAGCACGGGGGGGATAGGGGGCGTCAATGAGCAGTTCCTC. Translated: CASTGGIGGVNEQFL.

The chain employs TRBV6-1 and TRBJ2-7; D is undetermined. Germline assignment: CDR1 MNHNS and CDR2 SASEGT. V shed 6 bases and J shed 0 bases, with 12 bases lying between them. The CDR3 spans 14 residues. CDR3 in DNA: TGTGCCAGCAGCGACACGGGTAGCTCCTACGAGCAGTACTTC. Translated: CASSDTGSSYEQYF.

As regards this clonotype: At one of its ends the junction is not consistent with the germline gene, which may arise from a read error. V gene TRBV2 combines with J gene TRBJ1-5; D may be TRBD1 (5 bases). CDR3 length: 13 amino acids. CDR1 is SNHLY, CDR2 FYNNEI, per germline. The CDR3, as DNA: TGTGCCAGCAGTGAGGATGGGGGTCAGACCCAACATTTT. As protein: CASSEDGGQTQHF.

On this clonotype: Being one base from a much bigger clone, this may be a read error. The chain links TRBV7-9 to TRBJ2-7; weak D call: TRBD1 (6 bases). Germline CDR1 is SEHNR and CDR2 is FQNEAQ (reference sequence). The CDR3 contains 14 residues. The CDR3 DNA reads TGTGCCAGCAGCAAATCACAGGGTGGCTACGAGCTGTACTTC. It codes for CASSKSQGGYELYF.

About this clonotype: The junction and the germline gene differ at one end; a read error may be behind it. The chain employs TRBV6-5 and TRBJ2-3; TRBD2 is a possible D gene (7 bases). The CDR3 contains 14 residues. Germline CDR1 and CDR2: MNHEY and SVGAGI. CDR3: CASSYDGRTDMQYF. The CDR3 coding sequence is TGTGCCAGCAGTTACGACGGGAGGACAGATATGCAGTACTTT.

This clonotype was picked up many times. The gene calls are TRBV5-1 and TRBJ2-5; a weak D match, TRBD2 (5 bases). The CDR3 has 15 residues. The ends were cut back, 4 bases at V and 4 bases at J, with 17 bases in the middle. The germline V gene has CDR1 SGHRS and CDR2 YFSETQ. In nucleotides, the CDR3 is TGCGCCAGCAGCCCGGCACCCCTAGGAGGAGAGACCCAGTACTTC. Amino acids: CASSPAPLGGETQYF. Using reference TRBV5-1 and TRBJ2-5 for the parts outside the CDR3, the full variable domain is KAGVTQTPRYLIKTRGQQVTLSCSPISGHRSVSWYQQTPGQGLQFLFEYFSETQRNKGNFPGRFSGRQFSNSRSEMNVSTLELGDSALYLCASSPAPLGGETQYFGPGTRLLVL.

This clonotype was recorded at least ten times. The chain combines TRBV5-1 with TRBJ2-7, with 7 bases fitting TRBD2. V was pared by 9 bases and J by 6 bases, with 15 bases of the junction left unmatched. Germline loops: CDR1 SGHRS, CDR2 YFSETQ. This CDR3 region has 14 residues. The CDR3 coding sequence is TGCGCCACCGCATCGCTGGCGGGAGCTTCCGAGCAGTACTTC. Its translation is CATASLAGASEQYF.

The sample holds a few counts of this clonotype. The chain recombines TRBV2 with TRBJ2-1; D is unresolved. The germline V gene encodes CDR1 SNHLY and CDR2 FYNNEI. V lost 6 bases and J lost 6, with 12 bases in between. This CDR3 contains 13 residues. CDR3 amino acids: CASSPVKRNEQFF. For the CDR3, the DNA is TGTGCCAGCAGCCCCGTAAAACGCAATGAGCAGTTCTTC.

The V call is TRBV7-8, the J call TRBJ2-3; 10 bases map to TRBD2. Germline lookup yields CDR1 SGHVS and CDR2 FQNEAQ. This CDR3 spans 17 amino acids. The V segment lost 0 bases and the J segment 10 bases; nucleotides outside the gene matches: 13. CDR3 residues: CASSLARAGGPLDAQYF. Here the CDR3 DNA reads TGTGCCAGCAGCTTAGCCCGAGCGGGAGGGCCACTTGATGCGCAGTATTTT.

The rearrangement links TRBV29-1 to TRBJ2-7, with a tentative D call TRBD2 (6 bases). The ends were cut back, 5 bases at V and 4 bases at J, with 24 bases in the middle. CDR3 length: 16 residues. The germline V gene has CDR1 SQVTM and CDR2 ANQGSEA. CDR3 DNA: TGCAGCGTTTCTCCCGAGCTAGCGTGTAAAGTGTACGAGCAGTACTTC. It specifies CSVSPELACKVYEQYF.

On this clonotype itself: Without the conserved terminal phenylalanine or tryptophan, this CDR3 likely stems from a read error. V gene TRBV11-2 combines with J gene TRBJ2-1; D not certain. The CDR3 extends over 14 amino acids. CDR1 is SGHAT, CDR2 FQNNGV, per germline. This chain's CDR3 is CTSNSAAGGNEQFS. CDR3 DNA: TGTACCAGCAACTCCGCTGCAGGCGGTAATGAGCAGTTCTCC.

A few counts support this clonotype. The chain employs TRBV6-5 and TRBJ2-2; no clear D gene. The CDR3 has 14 residues. V shed 1 base and J shed 9 bases, with 12 bases lying between them. Per the germline V gene, CDR1 is MNHEY and CDR2 is SVGAGI. Here the CDR3 reads CASSYWASTRELFF. The CDR3 nucleotides read TGTGCCAGCAGTTACTGGGCATCCACAAGGGAGCTGTTTTTT.

On this clonotype itself: At one end the junction does not follow the germline gene, possibly because of a read error. The rearrangement joins TRBV28 to TRBJ2-3, with a possible D match to TRBD1 (6 bases). The end of the DNA aligns better with TRBJ1-5, so the J call may be wrong. This CDR3 spans 17 amino acids. The V gene's germline CDR1 is MDHEN and CDR2 SYDVKM. CDR3 coding DNA: TGTGACAGCGGCCGATCCGGAACAGGGACCCTGGGTGTTGGGCAGCATTTT. Residues: CDSGRSGTGTLGVGQHF.

Many counts were recorded for this clonotype. The chain couples TRBV6-2 or TRBV6-3 to TRBJ1-4, with D perhaps TRBD1 (5 bases). V was shortened by 6 bases and J by 7 bases, with 18 bases between the two germline ends. Germline V gene sequence: CDR1 MNHEY, CDR2 SVGEGT. The CDR3 runs to 15 residues. Written as DNA, the CDR3 is TGTGCCAGCAGCCGCGCAGCTCCAGGGTTTGAAAAACTGTTTTTT. Its protein is CASSRAAPGFEKLFF.

A remark on this clonotype: The missing conserved phenylalanine or tryptophan at the end of this CDR3 makes a read error likely. This chain connects TRBV14 to TRBJ1-2; 7 nucleotides line up with TRBD1. Per the germline V gene, CDR1 is SGHDN and CDR2 is FVKESK. The CDR3 extends over 17 amino acids. This chain's CDR3 is CASSQAGALGQFYGYTI. DNA for the CDR3: TGTGCCAGTAGCCAAGCGGGGGCCCTGGGACAGTTCTATGGCTACACCATC.

This chain connects TRBV29-1 to TRBJ1-2; D uncertain. V was pared by 6 bases and J by 7 bases, with 12 bases between. CDR1 is SQVTM and CDR2 is ANQGSEA in the germline V gene. This CDR3 has 11 residues. The CDR3 loop is CSVDMVLGYTF. The DNA for the CDR3 is TGCAGCGTCGACATGGTTCTTGGCTACACCTTC.

This clonotype was detected many times. The V gene is TRBV5-1, the J gene TRBJ2-7; D may be TRBD1 or TRBD2 (5 bases each). This CDR3 is 15 amino acids long. Germline V CDR1 and CDR2: SGHRS, YFSETQ. V was cut by 0 bases and J by 9 bases, with 19 bases left in between. The CDR3 DNA reads as TGCGCCAGCAGCTTGGTTGGGACGGCCTTCTTAGGGCAGTACTTC. Translated, it gives CASSLVGTAFLGQYF.

In the case of this clonotype: One end of the junction does not line up with germline, which may come from a read error. The chain recombines TRBV29-1 with TRBJ1-1, with D perhaps TRBD1 (6 bases). This CDR3 region has 16 residues. CDR1 is SQVTM and CDR2 is ANQGSEA in the germline V gene. The CDR3 nucleotides read TGCAGCGTTGGTGGGACCAGGGACATTATGAACACTGAATCTTTCTTT. It yields the protein CSVGGTRDIMNTESFF.

The rearrangement uses TRBV2 and TRBJ2-5; no clear D gene. This CDR3 has 13 residues. V shed 2 bases and J shed 5 bases, with 9 bases lying between them. CDR1 SNHLY and CDR2 FYNNEI come from the germline V gene. The CDR3 protein is CASSESGMETQYF. CDR3 bases: TGTGCCAGCAGTGAATCGGGTATGGAGACCCAGTACTTC.

Notes on this clonotype: Likely a read error: the CDR3 ends without its conserved phenylalanine or tryptophan. This chain links TRBV29-1 with TRBJ2-1; 11 positions agree with TRBD1. This CDR3 is built from 14 residues. The junction had 14 bases not matched to a gene; V was cut back by 7 bases and J by 12 bases. Looked up from germline, CDR1 is SQVTM and CDR2 is ANQGSEA. The CDR3 DNA reads TGCAGCGGATTGCCGGGACAGGGGGTCGATGTGCAGTTCTCC. It translates to CSGLPGQGVDVQFS.

The V gene is TRBV11-2, the J gene TRBJ2-1, with D possibly TRBD2 on 5 matching bases. Germline V gene data show CDR1 as SGHAT and CDR2 as FQNNGV. The CDR3 has 14 amino acids. Trimming removed 5 bases at V and 5 bases at J, with 13 bases between. CDR3 amino acids: CASSRSGSDNEQFF. DNA for the CDR3: TGTGCCAGCAGCCGAAGCGGATCTGACAATGAGCAGTTCTTC.

About this clonotype itself: A clone one base away is much larger, so this may be a read error. The V call is TRBV20-1, the J call TRBJ2-3; TRBD2 might be the D (6 bases). The germline CDR1 and CDR2 sequences are DFQATT and SNEGSKA (reference sequence). V dropped 5 bases and J dropped 1 base, with 16 bases sitting between them. This CDR3 is 15 amino acids long. CDR3 residues: CSAGIREKGTDTQYF. The CDR3 coding sequence is TGCAGTGCTGGCATTCGGGAGAAGGGCACAGATACGCAGTATTTT.

Concerning this clonotype: A read error may account for a junction end that differs from germline. The rearrangement joins TRBV4-1 to TRBJ1-4; D unclear. CDR1 is MGHRA, CDR2 YSYEKL, per germline. The CDR3 is 15 residues long. CDR3 sequence (DNA): TGCGCCCGCAGCCAAGAACCCGGACGGAATGAAAAACTGTTTTTT. This translates into CARSQEPGRNEKLFF.

As concerns this clonotype: Since a much larger clone is just one base distant, this may be a read error. The chain combines TRBV7-9 with TRBJ2-2; D possibly matches TRBD1 or TRBD2 (6 bases each). The CDR3 runs 17 residues. The V gene's germline CDR1 is SEHNR and CDR2 FQNEAQ (reference sequence). The CDR3: CASSLLPGHQNTGGLFF. Here the CDR3 DNA reads TGTGCCAGCAGCTTACTTCCGGGACACCAGAACACCGGGGGGCTGTTTTTT.

This clonotype turned up a few times. This chain uses TRBV5-1 with TRBJ2-3; D unclear. V was trimmed by 0 bases and J by 3 bases, leaving 11 bases between them. The CDR3 totals 15 residues. Germline lookup yields CDR1 SGHRS and CDR2 YFSETQ. This CDR3 is CASSLEGNPTDTQYF. The CDR3 DNA is TGCGCCAGCAGCTTGGAAGGGAATCCAACAGATACGCAGTATTTT.

The genes are TRBV4-1 and TRBJ2-1; possibly TRBD1 for D (6 bases). The CDR3 is made up of 14 amino acids. V lost 4 bases and J 11 bases, leaving 18 bases between the germline ends. CDR1 is MGHRA and CDR2 is YSYEKL in the germline V gene. CDR3 DNA sequence: TGCGCCAGCAGCCGGGTGGGGGCTGGGTATAAGCAGTTCTTC. This codes for CASSRVGAGYKQFF.